The clone carrying this TCR beta chain was counted a few times. Its matching antigen is unknown. This specimen belongs to a study of human T cells and chemical hapten exposure. Individual cDNA molecules had unique molecular identifiers attached to them by the library. Source study methods: Per sample, the median was 95,638 TCRs, with values from approximately 25,000 to 650,000. TCRdb called the RACE reads again in MiXCR, with one record for every CDR3 protein. It is TCRdb's table, rather than the study itself, that gives the V and J calls and clone size. The sample includes about 52,000 distinct CDR3 sequences, more than 9% of them seen just once. Broader study findings: The study found expanded TCRs formed significantly more large CDR3 similarity clusters than controls.

Time point of the sample: pre-sensitization, week 0. The treatment was: therapeutic diphenylcyclopropenone sensitization with weekly scalp DPC. Sequencing started from total RNA isolated from unfractionated whole blood. The study enrolled 18 to 70-year-old alopecia patients suitable for DPC. Trimming shortened V by 2 bases and J by 1 base, and 8 bases separated the two germline ends. The CDR3 consists of 14 residues. In germline, CDR1 is MNHEY, CDR2 SMNVEV (reference sequence). The chain recombines TRBV27 with TRBJ2-5; perhaps TRBD1 as D (5 bases). Sequenced here: whole blood, sampled in connection with sensitization to the hapten diphenylcyclopropenone (DPC). The source is a woman younger than 45 with alopecia areata. Some clones in this sample may be carry-over from other donors' samples. The chain's CDR3 is CASSLDSTQETQYF. The CDR3 DNA follows: TGTGCCAGCAGTTTAGACAGCACCCAAGAGACCCAGTACTTC.